Shown below are 30 T cell receptor beta chains from a single sample sequenced in a study of Ad26.COV2.S vaccination and SARS-CoV-2 variants. As for treatment: roughly 20 received Ad26.COV2.S at low or high dose, single or two shots; about 5 received placebo; per-sample allocation not given. Sampling took place 63 days after the first vaccine or placebo injection. TCRdb keeps only in-frame clones here, not all; method: immunoSEQ multiplex PCR. The sample has 380,000 or so clones; 88% are singletons. Sequences were derived from peripheral blood, sampled in a trial of Ad26.COV2.S vaccine versus placebo. Receptor source: a person between 18 and 59 years old who received the Ad26.COV2.S COVID-19 vaccine or a placebo.

This chain links TRBV6-6 with TRBJ1-2; D call uncertain. The CDR3 consists of 17 residues. Germline V lookup: CDR1 MNHNY, CDR2 SVGAGI (reference sequence). Trimming left V 5 bases short and J 3 bases short, with 22 bases between. The CDR3: CASSRRSLPRGDYGYTF. The CDR3 nucleotides read TGTGCCAGCAGTCGCAGGTCTTTACCCCGAGGAGACTATGGCTACACCTTC.

V gene TRBV3-1 (or the pseudogene TRBV3-2) combines with J gene TRBJ2-4, with D possibly matching TRBD1 (5 bases). Germline CDR1 reads LGHDT; CDR2 reads YNNKEL (reference sequence). The CDR3 length is 15 residues. Trimming shortened V by 3 bases and J by 2 bases, and 11 bases separated the two germline ends. As DNA, the CDR3 is TGTGCCAGCAGCCAGACCAGACAGTCCAAAAACATTCAGTACTTC. Its translation is CASSQTRQSKNIQYF.

The chain is built from TRBV7-2 and TRBJ1-3, with TRBD1 matching over 9 bases. Per the germline V gene, CDR1 is SGHTA and CDR2 is FQGNSA. V dropped 3 bases and J dropped 4; count of bases not matched to a gene: 7. CDR3 length: 16 amino acids. This CDR3 is CASSFGTGISGNTIYF. The CDR3 DNA reads TGTGCCAGCAGCTTTGGGACAGGGATTTCCGGAAACACCATATATTTT.

The chain carries TRBV7-6 and TRBJ1-3; 10 bases line up with TRBD1. J lost 4 bases, V lost 5 bases, and 8 bases had no gene match. The CDR3 length is 16 residues. From germline, CDR1 is SGHVS and CDR2 FNYEAQ. CDR3 bases: TGTGCCAGCAGCCAGACGGGACAGGGGAGGGGAAACACCATATATTTT. Its protein product is CASSQTGQGRGNTIYF.

The J gene is TRBJ1-4, the V gene TRBV5-4; 7 bases match TRBD1. V lost 1 base and J lost 0; bases outside the gene matches: 6. CDR1 and CDR2 (germline): SGHNT, YYREEE (reference sequence). The CDR3 sequence is 17 residues long. The CDR3 region has the DNA TGTGCCAGCAGCTTGTGGGGACAGCCATCAACTAATGAAAAACTGTTTTTT. Translated: CASSLWGQPSTNEKLFF.

This clone was observed a single time. The V gene is TRBV19, the J gene TRBJ1-4; D uncertain. Germline V gives CDR1 LNHDA, CDR2 SQIVND (reference sequence). The CDR3 loop spans 14 amino acids. Trimming took 2 bases from V and 4 from J, leaving 8 bases between them. The CDR3, as DNA: TGTGCCAGTAGTATACGGTCTAGTAATGAAAAACTGTTTTTT. Translation gives CASSIRSSNEKLFF.

V and J are TRBV11-2 and TRBJ2-5, with D perhaps TRBD2 (7 bases). V lost 5 bases, J lost 4 bases, and 11 bases lay in between. The CDR3 runs to 13 residues. Germline loops: CDR1 SGHAT, CDR2 FQNNGV. The CDR3 DNA reads as TGTGCCAGCAGCCTAGGGGGGGCAGAGACCCAGTACTTC. As protein: CASSLGGAETQYF. The full variable domain, rest sourced from reference TRBV11-2 and TRBJ2-5, is EAGVAQSPRYKIIEKRQSVAFWCNPISGHATLYWYQQILGQGPKLLIQFQNNGVVDDSQLPKDRFSAERLKGVDSTLKIQPAKLEDSAVYLCASSLGGAETQYFGPGTRLLVL.

This chain links TRBV11-3 with TRBJ2-7; D possibly matches TRBD1 or TRBD2 (8 bases each). The CDR3 has 15 residues. Trimming removed 4 bases at V and 4 bases at J, with 17 bases between. CDR1 and CDR2 (germline): SGHNT, YENEEA. The CDR3 loop reads CASSSGGDRSYEQYF. The CDR3 region has the DNA TGTGCCAGCAGCTCCGGGGGGGACAGGTCATACGAGCAGTACTTC.

V and J are TRBV29-1 and TRBJ2-6, with 8 bases aligning to TRBD2. Germline V gene lookup returns CDR1 SQVTM and CDR2 ANQGSEA. V was clipped by 0 bases and J by 0 bases; unmatched bases: 4. This CDR3 has 17 residues. The CDR3 sequence is CSVEESGGYSGANVLTF. CDR3 in DNA: TGCAGCGTTGAAGAGTCGGGAGGGTACTCTGGGGCCAACGTCCTGACTTTC.

V usage is TRBV27 and J usage is TRBJ2-7, with 7 bases identical to TRBD2. Trimming at V came to 0 bases and at J to 1 base, leaving 6 bases not matched to a gene. Germline CDR1 and CDR2: MNHEY and SMNVEV (reference sequence). This CDR3 region has 16 residues. This CDR3 is CASSLSVAGPSYEQYF. DNA for the CDR3: TGTGCCAGCAGTTTATCGGTAGCGGGTCCTTCCTACGAGCAGTACTTC.

This chain connects TRBV12-5 to TRBJ2-1, with TRBD1 identical over 10 bases. This CDR3 spans 20 amino acids. Germline loops: CDR1 LGHNT, CDR2 FRNRAP. V lost 3 bases to trimming and J lost 1 base; unmatched junction nucleotides: 15. The CDR3, as DNA: TGTGCTAGTGGTTTCCAACTTTCCGGGACAGGGGATTTTTCCTACAATGAGCAGTTCTTC. This translates into CASGFQLSGTGDFSYNEQFF.

The genes are TRBV5-6 and TRBJ2-7; no firm D call. V dropped 0 bases and J dropped 1 base, with 5 bases sitting between them. CDR3 length equals 13 residues. CDR1 is SGHDT, CDR2 YYEEEE, per germline. The CDR3 DNA follows: TGTGCCAGCAGCTTGGTCATGTCCTACGAGCAGTACTTC. Translating gives CASSLVMSYEQYF. The whole variable domain, filled in from reference TRBV5-6 and TRBJ2-7, reads DAGVTQSPTHLIKTRGQQVTLRCSPKSGHDTVSWYQQALGQGPQFIFQYYEEEERQRGNFPDRFSGHQFPNYSSELNVNALLLGDSALYLCASSLVMSYEQYFGPGTRLTVT.

The rearrangement uses TRBV28 and TRBJ1-1; 7 bases are shared with TRBD1. V lost 7 bases to trimming and J lost 2 bases; unmatched junction nucleotides: 10. The length of the CDR3 is 15 residues. Per the germline V gene, CDR1 is MDHEN and CDR2 is SYDVKM. The DNA of the CDR3 is TGTGCCAGCACTCTAGCAGGGGGGCCTAACACTGAAGCTTTCTTT. This encodes CASTLAGGPNTEAFF.

In this sample, this clone turned up once. V usage is TRBV18 and J usage is TRBJ2-3, with D possibly being TRBD1 (6 bases). This CDR3 contains 16 residues. V was pared by 5 bases and J by 0 bases, with 15 bases between. Germline V gives CDR1 KGHSH, CDR2 LQKENI. The CDR3 DNA reads as TGTGCCAGCTCATCGCTACAGGGCTTGAGCACAGATACGCAGTATTTT. This gives the protein CASSSLQGLSTDTQYF.

The chain combines TRBV9 with TRBJ2-3, with 12 nucleotides matching TRBD2. The CDR3 is 18 residues long. The V gene end was trimmed by 0 bases and the J gene end by 0 bases; junction bases not matched to a gene: 5. Germline loops: CDR1 SGDLS, CDR2 YYNGEE. The CDR3 DNA follows: TGTGCCAGCAGCGTAGGACTAGCGGGGGCCCTTAGCACAGATACGCAGTATTTT. Protein sequence: CASSVGLAGALSTDTQYF.

The chain recombines TRBV30 with TRBJ1-1; 9 bases fit TRBD1. Germline V gene data show CDR1 as GTSNPN and CDR2 as SVGIG (reference sequence). J was trimmed by 11 bases and V by 2 bases; bases with no gene match: 6. This CDR3 is 12 amino acids long. CDR3 in amino acids: CAWSPGQGKAFF. CDR3 coding DNA: TGTGCCTGGAGTCCAGGACAGGGGAAGGCTTTCTTT.

This sequence joins TRBV7-2 and TRBJ1-1; D is uncertain. The CDR3 is 14 amino acids. Per germline, CDR1 SGHTA and CDR2 FQGNSA. Trimming shortened V by 7 bases and J by 0 bases, and 12 bases separated the two germline ends. CDR3 sequence (DNA): TGTGCCAGCAATTTCGGAGGGTTGAACACTGAAGCTTTCTTT. Translated, it gives CASNFGGLNTEAFF. The full variable domain, in which reference TRBV7-2 and TRBJ1-1 provide the parts outside the CDR3, is GAGVSQSPSNKVTEKGKDVELRCDPISGHTALYWYRQSLGQGLEFLIYFQGNSAPDKSGLPSDRFSAERTGGSVSTLTIQRTQQEDSAVYLCASNFGGLNTEAFFGQGTRLTVV.

The rearrangement joins TRBV25-1 to TRBJ2-3; 8 bases align to TRBD2. From germline, CDR1 is MGHDK and CDR2 SYGVNS. The CDR3 is made up of 16 amino acids. V trimming: 4 bases; J trimming: 0 bases; junction bases outside the gene matches: 6. As DNA, the CDR3 is TGTGCCAGCAGTGTTTTAGCGGGGCTGAGCACAGATACGCAGTATTTT. Protein sequence: CASSVLAGLSTDTQYF.

The chain recombines TRBV12-3 or TRBV12-4 with TRBJ2-7; D not resolved. V was shortened by 4 bases and J by 0 bases, with 7 bases between the two germline ends. The CDR3 runs 13 residues. This chain's CDR3 is CASSSLVSYEQYF. In DNA, the CDR3 is TGTGCCAGCAGTTCCCTAGTCTCCTACGAGCAGTACTTC.

The chain couples TRBV28 to TRBJ2-2; D could derive from TRBD1 or TRBD2 (5 bases each). The CDR3 has 15 residues. Germline-derived CDR1 and CDR2 are MDHEN and SYDVKM. V was pared by 6 bases and J by 3 bases, with 14 bases between. The CDR3 DNA reads as TGTGCCAGCAGCCCCCGGGACGGGGACACCGGGGAGCTGTTTTTT. It is translated as CASSPRDGDTGELFF.

CDR3 DNA: TGCGCCAGCAGCTCTGCAGCGGGATGGGATAGAAAACTGTTTTTT. Protein sequence: CASSSAAGWDRKLFF. This rearrangement joins TRBV5-1 to TRBJ1-4; D remains ambiguous. Germline assignment: CDR1 SGHRS and CDR2 YFSETQ. Trimming removed 3 bases from V and 10 bases from J, with 19 bases in between. This CDR3 has 15 amino acids.

The chain couples TRBV7-2 to TRBJ2-7; TRBD1 agrees at 7 bases. Germline V CDR1 and CDR2: SGHTA, FQGNSA. The CDR3 is made up of 14 amino acids. V lost 4 bases and J lost 0; bases outside the gene matches: 3. The CDR3 DNA reads TGTGCCAGCAGCTCCGACAGGGCCTCCTACGAGCAGTACTTC. Protein product: CASSSDRASYEQYF.

This CDR3 reads CASSSGQGGGYTF. CDR3 nucleotide sequence: TGTGCCAGCAGCAGCGGCCAGGGGGGAGGCTACACCTTC. The chain recombines TRBV7-2 with TRBJ1-2; 7 bases map to TRBD1. The CDR3 has 13 amino acids. Germline V lookup: CDR1 SGHTA, CDR2 FQGNSA. The J segment lost 8 bases and the V segment lost 5 bases, leaving 8 bases of the junction unmatched.

The V gene is TRBV28, the J gene TRBJ1-1; a possible D gene is TRBD1 (6 bases). Trimming cost V 3 bases and J 4 bases, with 15 bases left between them. This CDR3 spans 15 amino acids. Germline V lookup: CDR1 MDHEN, CDR2 SYDVKM. The chain's CDR3 is CASSFPRQDGTEAFF. The CDR3 coding sequence is TGTGCCAGCAGTTTCCCCCGACAGGACGGCACTGAAGCTTTCTTT.

The chain has TRBV7-9 and TRBJ1-2, with unresolved D. V lost 5 bases to trimming and J lost 3 bases, with 10 bases between them. This CDR3 is built from 13 residues. Germline CDR1 SEHNR, CDR2 FQNEAQ (reference sequence). CDR3 sequence: CASSKDGDYGYTF. CDR3 nucleotides: TGTGCCAGCAGCAAAGACGGCGACTATGGCTACACCTTC.

CDR3 sequence (DNA): TGTGCCAGCAGCCCTCGGACCAGTCCGAACACCGGGGAGCTGTTTTTT. This gives the protein CASSPRTSPNTGELFF. This chain connects TRBV5-4 to TRBJ2-2; no firm D call. The germline V gene has CDR1 SGHNT and CDR2 YYREEE (reference sequence). The germline V and J ends were trimmed by 4 bases and 0 bases, with 13 bases remaining between them. The CDR3 spans 16 residues.

There are many counts of this clone. The V call is TRBV7-9, the J call TRBJ1-2; 7 positions agree with TRBD1. CDR1 and CDR2 (germline): SEHNR, FQNEAQ (reference sequence). CDR3 length: 13 amino acids. V was clipped by 6 bases and J by 7 bases; unmatched bases: 8. The CDR3 coding sequence is TGTGCCAGCAGTCCCTTAGAGGGGGCTGGCTACACCTTC. This translates into CASSPLEGAGYTF.

V usage is TRBV19 and J usage is TRBJ2-3; TRBD2 agrees at 9 bases. From germline, CDR1 is LNHDA and CDR2 SQIVND (reference sequence). CDR3 size: 16 residues. The trim removed 1 base at V and 5 bases at J, leaving 7 bases unmatched. The CDR3 coding sequence is TGTGCCAGTAGTATAGTTAGCGGGAGAATCCAAGATACGCAGTATTTT. This codes for CASSIVSGRIQDTQYF.

The chain has TRBV5-1 and TRBJ1-5; D remains unclear. The CDR3 has 15 residues. Germline CDR1 is SGHRS and CDR2 is YFSETQ. Trimming cost V 0 bases and J 1 base, with 8 bases left between them. The CDR3, as DNA: TGCGCCAGCAGCTTGGGTGGCTCGAGCAATCAGCCCCAGCATTTT. Translated, it gives CASSLGGSSNQPQHF.

V is TRBV27 and J is TRBJ1-4; possibly TRBD1 for D (5 bases). The germline V and J ends were trimmed by 1 base and 5 bases, with 8 bases remaining between them. CDR3 size: 14 residues. Germline V gene sequence: CDR1 MNHEY, CDR2 SMNVEV (reference sequence). The DNA for the CDR3 is TGTGCCAGCAGTTTATGGGGGAGGAATGAAAAACTGTTTTTT. This encodes CASSLWGRNEKLFF. The whole variable domain, filled in from reference TRBV27 and TRBJ1-4, reads EAQVTQNPRYLITVTGKKLTVTCSQNMNHEYMSWYRQDPGLGLRQIYYSMNVEVTDKGDVPEGYKVSRKEKRNFPLILESPSPNQTSLYFCASSLWGRNEKLFFGSGTQLSVL.